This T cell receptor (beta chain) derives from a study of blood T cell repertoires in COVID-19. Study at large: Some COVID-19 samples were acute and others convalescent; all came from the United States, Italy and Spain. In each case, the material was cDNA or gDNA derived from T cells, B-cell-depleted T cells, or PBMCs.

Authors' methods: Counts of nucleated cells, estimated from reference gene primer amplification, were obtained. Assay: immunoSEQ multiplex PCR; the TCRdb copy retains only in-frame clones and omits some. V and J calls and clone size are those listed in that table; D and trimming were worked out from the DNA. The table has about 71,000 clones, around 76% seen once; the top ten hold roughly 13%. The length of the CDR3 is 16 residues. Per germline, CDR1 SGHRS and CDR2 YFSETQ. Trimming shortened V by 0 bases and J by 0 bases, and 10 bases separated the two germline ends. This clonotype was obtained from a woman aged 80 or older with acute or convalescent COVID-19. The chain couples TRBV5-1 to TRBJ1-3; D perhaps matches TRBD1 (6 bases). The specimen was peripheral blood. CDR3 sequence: CASSLETGFSGNTIYF. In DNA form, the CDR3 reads TGCGCCAGCAGCTTGGAGACAGGTTTCTCTGGAAACACCATATATTTT.